This TCR beta chain comes out of a study of T cell responses to AZD1222 COVID-19 vaccine. Method: immunoSEQ multiplex PCR; TCRdb's copy keeps in-frame clones and lacks some. The sample contains under 200,000 clones, around nine tenths of which appear only once. Germline V lookup: CDR1 ENHRY, CDR2 SYGVKD. V lost 2 bases and J 5 bases, leaving 9 bases between the germline ends. The CDR3 is 13 residues long. Sequenced material: peripheral blood, taken on day 0 of AZD1222 vaccination. The V gene is TRBV10-3, the J gene TRBJ1-2, with D perhaps matching TRBD1 (5 bases). The TCR sequence derives from an adult in good health. The chain's CDR3 is CAISEDSKYGYTF. CDR3 sequence (DNA): TGTGCCATCAGTGAGGACAGCAAGTATGGCTACACCTTC.